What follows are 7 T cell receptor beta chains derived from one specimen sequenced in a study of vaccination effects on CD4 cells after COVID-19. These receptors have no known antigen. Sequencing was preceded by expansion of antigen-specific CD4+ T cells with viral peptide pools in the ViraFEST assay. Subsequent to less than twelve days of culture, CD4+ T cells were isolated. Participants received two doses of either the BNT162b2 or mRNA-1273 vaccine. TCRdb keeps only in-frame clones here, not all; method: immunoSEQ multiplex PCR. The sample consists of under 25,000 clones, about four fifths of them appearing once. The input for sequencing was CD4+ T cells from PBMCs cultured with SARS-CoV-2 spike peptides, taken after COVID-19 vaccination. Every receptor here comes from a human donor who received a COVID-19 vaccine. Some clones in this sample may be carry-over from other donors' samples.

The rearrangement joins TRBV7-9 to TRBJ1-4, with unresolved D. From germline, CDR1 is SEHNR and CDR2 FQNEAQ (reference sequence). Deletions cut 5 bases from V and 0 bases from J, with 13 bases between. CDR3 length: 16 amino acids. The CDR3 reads CASSLSPVATNEKLFF. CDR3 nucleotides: TGTGCCAGCAGCCTAAGTCCGGTTGCAACTAATGAAAAACTGTTTTTT.

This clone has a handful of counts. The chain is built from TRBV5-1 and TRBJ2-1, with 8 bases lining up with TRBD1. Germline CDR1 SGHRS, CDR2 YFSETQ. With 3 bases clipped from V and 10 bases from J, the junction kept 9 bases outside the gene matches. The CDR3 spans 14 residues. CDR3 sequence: CASSSGQGLWEQFF. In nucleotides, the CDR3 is TGCGCCAGCAGCTCCGGACAGGGTTTATGGGAGCAGTTCTTC.

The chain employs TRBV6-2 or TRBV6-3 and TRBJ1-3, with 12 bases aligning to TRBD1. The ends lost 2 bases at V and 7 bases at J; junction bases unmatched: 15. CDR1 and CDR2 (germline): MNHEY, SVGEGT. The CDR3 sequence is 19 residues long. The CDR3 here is CASSYPPLGQGANLNTIYF. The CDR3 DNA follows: TGTGCCAGCAGTTACCCCCCCCTGGGACAGGGGGCGAATCTCAACACCATATATTTT.

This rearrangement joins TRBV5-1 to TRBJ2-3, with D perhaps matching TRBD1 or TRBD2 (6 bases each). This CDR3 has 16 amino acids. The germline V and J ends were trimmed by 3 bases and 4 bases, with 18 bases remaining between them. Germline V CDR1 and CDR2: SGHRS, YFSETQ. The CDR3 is CASSSVGGGRADTQYF. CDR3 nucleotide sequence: TGCGCCAGCAGCTCGGTGGGGGGCGGGCGGGCAGATACGCAGTATTTT. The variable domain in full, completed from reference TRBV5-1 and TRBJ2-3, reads KAGVTQTPRYLIKTRGQQVTLSCSPISGHRSVSWYQQTPGQGLQFLFEYFSETQRNKGNFPGRFSGRQFSNSRSEMNVSTLELGDSALYLCASSSVGGGRADTQYFGPGTRLTVL.

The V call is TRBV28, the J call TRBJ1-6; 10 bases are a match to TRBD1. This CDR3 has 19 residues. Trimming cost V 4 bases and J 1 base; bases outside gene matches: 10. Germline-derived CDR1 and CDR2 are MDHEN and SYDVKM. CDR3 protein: CASSSFDRGQGSYNSPLHF. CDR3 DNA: TGTGCCAGCAGTTCCTTCGACAGGGGGCAGGGATCCTATAATTCACCCCTCCACTTT.

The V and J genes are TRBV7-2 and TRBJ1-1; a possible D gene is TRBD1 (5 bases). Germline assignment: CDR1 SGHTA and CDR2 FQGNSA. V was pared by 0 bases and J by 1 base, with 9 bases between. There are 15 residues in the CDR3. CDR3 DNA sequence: TGTGCCAGCAGCTTAGCGCCTAGGGGGAACACTGAAGCTTTCTTT. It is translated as CASSLAPRGNTEAFF.

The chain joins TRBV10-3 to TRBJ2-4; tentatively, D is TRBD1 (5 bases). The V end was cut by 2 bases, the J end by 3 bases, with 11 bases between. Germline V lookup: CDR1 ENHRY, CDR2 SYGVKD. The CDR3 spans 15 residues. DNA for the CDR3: TGTGCCATCAGTGAGCAGGGCAGTATCAAAAACATTCAGTACTTC. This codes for CAISEQGSIKNIQYF.